A selection of T cell receptor beta chains follows, all from one sample in a study of cytomegalovirus exposure and HLA in healthy donors. Measured with immunoSEQ multiplex PCR; TCRdb has only the in-frame clones, and not every one. The table has over 250,000 clones, roughly two thirds seen once. Sequences were obtained from PBMCs. The receptors come from a female donor in good health and CMV-seronegative. Each CDR3 is given with its conserved first and last residue. The D gene is left open where the match is weak. Clone size appears in some rows only: once, few, many, or a class for an expanded clone.

>TRBJ1-2|TRBV7-9|.|.|16
CSSSRVPGELNYGYTF
TGTTCCAGCAGCCGTGTCCCAGGGGAACTTAACTATGGCTACACCTTC
>TRBJ1-5|TRBV5-1|.|.|15
CASSAGSAGNQPQHF
TGCGCCAGCAGCGCGGGGTCTGCAGGCAATCAGCCCCAGCATTTT
>TRBJ2-3|TRBV5-1|.|.|16
CASSLFRAKSTDTQYF
TGCGCCAGCAGCTTGTTTCGCGCCAAGAGCACAGATACGCAGTATTTT
>TRBJ1-2|TRBV5-1|.|.|15
CASSLAPTVYYGYTF
TGCGCCAGCAGCTTGGCCCCGACAGTTTACTATGGCTACACCTTC
>TRBJ2-2|TRBV4-1|.|.|14
CASSPNQRAGELFF
TGCGCCAGCAGCCCCAACCAGAGGGCCGGGGAGCTGTTTTTT
>TRBJ2-1|TRBV2|TRBD2|.|11
CASLAGREQFF
TGTGCCAGCTTAGCGGGTCGTGAGCAGTTCTTC
>TRBJ2-7|TRBV6-5|TRBD2|.|15
CASSYQTSGTYEQYF
TGTGCCAGCAGTTACCAGACTAGCGGAACCTACGAGCAGTACTTC
>TRBJ1-2|TRBV6-6|.|.|13
CASSPVPGPGYTF
TGTGCCAGCAGTCCCGTCCCAGGGCCTGGCTACACCTTC
>TRBJ2-7|TRBV29-1|TRBD2|.|14
CSARGGGRAYEQYF
TGCAGCGCGCGGGGGGGCGGGAGGGCCTACGAGCAGTACTTC
>TRBJ2-6|TRBV6-1|.|.|18
CASSEVNPRAAGANVLTF
TGTGCCAGCAGTGAAGTGAACCCCAGGGCGGCTGGGGCCAACGTCCTGACTTTC
>TRBJ2-4|TRBV2|.|few|14
CASSEARQKNIQYF
TGTGCCAGCAGTGAAGCGAGGCAGAAAAACATTCAGTACTTC
>TRBJ2-7|TRBV27|TRBD2|.|17
CASSFNSRTSGNLEQYF
TGTGCCAGCAGTTTTAACTCTCGGACTAGCGGGAACCTCGAGCAGTACTTC